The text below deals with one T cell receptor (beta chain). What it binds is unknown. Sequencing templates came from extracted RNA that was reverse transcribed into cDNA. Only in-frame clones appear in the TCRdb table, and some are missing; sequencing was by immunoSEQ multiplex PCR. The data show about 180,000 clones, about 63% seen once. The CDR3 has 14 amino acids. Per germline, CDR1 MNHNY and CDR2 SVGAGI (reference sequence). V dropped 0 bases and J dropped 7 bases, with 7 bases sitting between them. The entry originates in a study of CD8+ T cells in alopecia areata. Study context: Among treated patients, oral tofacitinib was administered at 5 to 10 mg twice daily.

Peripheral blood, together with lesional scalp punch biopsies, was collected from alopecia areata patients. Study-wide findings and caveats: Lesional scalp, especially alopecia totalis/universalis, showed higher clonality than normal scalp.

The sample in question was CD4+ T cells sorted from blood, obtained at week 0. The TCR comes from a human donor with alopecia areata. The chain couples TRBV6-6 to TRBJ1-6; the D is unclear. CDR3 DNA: TGTGCCAGCAGTTACTCGGGCGGGAATTCACCCCTCCACTTT. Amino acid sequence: CASSYSGGNSPLHF.